Shown below are 24 T cell receptor beta chains from a single sample sequenced in a study of T cell responses to AZD1222 COVID-19 vaccine. Assay used: immunoSEQ multiplex PCR; TCRdb lists only in-frame clones, some missing. The top ten clones hold about 0.6% of a sample with 180,000 or so clones, less than 95% of them seen once. The sample was peripheral blood, taken on day 0 of AZD1222 vaccination. These receptors were taken from an adult in good health.

V gene TRBV24-1 combines with J gene TRBJ2-5; D is unclear. The V end lost 4 bases, the J end lost 2 bases, and 13 bases lay between the germline ends. Germline loops: CDR1 KGHDR, CDR2 SFDVKD. The CDR3 spans 15 residues. In DNA, the CDR3 is TGTGCCACCAGTGAACCCGGGCCCACTCAAGAGACCCAGTACTTC. Translation: CATSEPGPTQETQYF.

This chain joins TRBV6-5 and TRBJ2-3; 8 nucleotides agree with TRBD2. Unmatched junction bases numbered 3, after V lost 6 bases and J lost 1 base. This CDR3 has 14 residues. Germline V CDR1 and CDR2: MNHEY, SVGAGI. For the CDR3, the DNA is TGTGCCAGCAGCCTGACTAGCGGCACAGATACGCAGTATTTT. Amino acid sequence: CASSLTSGTDTQYF.

The V gene is TRBV7-2, the J gene TRBJ1-5, with 7 bases identical to TRBD1. From germline, CDR1 is SGHTA and CDR2 FQGNSA. The CDR3 is made up of 15 amino acids. Trimming at V came to 5 bases and at J to 4 bases, leaving 8 bases not matched to a gene. CDR3 nucleotide sequence: TGTGCCAGCAGCCCGTTCGGGACAGCAAATCAGCCCCAGCATTTT. It encodes CASSPFGTANQPQHF.

This chain connects TRBV5-1 to TRBJ1-1; D gene uncertain. Germline loops: CDR1 SGHRS, CDR2 YFSETQ. Trimming stripped 4 bases from V and 1 base from J, with 8 bases between. The CDR3 totals 13 residues. The CDR3 reads CASSQRKNTEAFF. In nucleotides, the CDR3 is TGCGCCAGCAGCCAGCGGAAGAACACTGAAGCTTTCTTT.

In this sample, this clone turned up once. The chain links TRBV30 to TRBJ1-1; 7 nucleotides line up with TRBD1. The CDR3 has 12 residues. CDR1 and CDR2 (germline): GTSNPN, SVGIG (reference sequence). J gave up 4 bases and V 3 bases, and 2 bases lay outside the gene matches. CDR3 nucleotide sequence: TGTGCCTGGAGCCGGGACAGCACTGAAGCTTTCTTT. Protein: CAWSRDSTEAFF.

The table lists this clone with a count of one. The rearrangement joins TRBV27 to TRBJ2-7; no definite D call. Germline V gene data show CDR1 as MNHEY and CDR2 as SMNVEV (reference sequence). Deletions cut 0 bases from V and 2 bases from J, with 20 bases between. This CDR3 has 18 amino acids. CDR3 bases: TGTGCCAGCAGTTTATCCCCCCTCGGGCAGGCCTCAACCTACGAGCAGTACTTC. Amino acid sequence: CASSLSPLGQASTYEQYF.

V is TRBV18 and J is TRBJ1-4, with D unresolved. Germline assignment: CDR1 KGHSH and CDR2 LQKENI. Trimming removed 6 bases from V and 7 bases from J, with 12 bases in between. The CDR3 is made up of 13 amino acids. The CDR3 sequence: CASSPQGSEKLFF. CDR3 nucleotide sequence: TGTGCCAGCTCCCCTCAAGGAAGTGAAAAACTGTTTTTT.

The rearrangement links TRBV4-1 to TRBJ2-3; 7 nucleotides line up with TRBD2. The CDR3 is 13 residues long. Germline values: CDR1 MGHRA, CDR2 YSYEKL. V gave up 4 bases and J gave up 6 bases; unmatched junction bases: 4. CDR3 residues: CASSRQLADTQYF. Here the CDR3 DNA reads TGCGCCAGCAGCCGTCAACTAGCGGATACGCAGTATTTT.

The genes are TRBV12-3 or TRBV12-4 and TRBJ2-1; no clear D. The CDR3 covers 13 residues. V gave up 5 bases and J gave up 6 bases, with 11 bases separating them. The CDR3 DNA sequence: TGTGCCAGCAGTCCCCCGAGCTCCAATGAGCAGTTCTTC. Translating it yields CASSPPSSNEQFF.

V is TRBV5-1 and J is TRBJ1-4, with 10 bases aligning to TRBD1. The germline V gene has CDR1 SGHRS and CDR2 YFSETQ. The CDR3 contains 15 residues. The trim removed 0 bases at V and 8 bases at J, leaving 4 bases unmatched. DNA for the CDR3: TGCGCCAGCAGCTTGGCGACGACAGGGGGCGAAAAACTGTTTTTT. This codes for CASSLATTGGEKLFF.

The genes are TRBV5-4 and TRBJ1-6; unclear D gene. Germline V gene data show CDR1 as SGHNT and CDR2 as YYREEE (reference sequence). The V end lost 3 bases, the J end lost 8 bases, and 6 bases lay between the germline ends. This CDR3 is 12 amino acids long. CDR3 sequence: CASSSWDSPLHF. For the CDR3, the DNA is TGTGCCAGCAGCTCCTGGGATTCACCCCTCCACTTT. The whole variable domain, filled in from reference TRBV5-4 and TRBJ1-6, reads ETGVTQSPTHLIKTRGQQVTLRCSSQSGHNTVSWYQQALGQGPQFIFQYYREEENGRGNFPPRFSGLQFPNYSSELNVNALELDDSALYLCASSSWDSPLHFGNGTRLTVT.

CDR3 nucleotide sequence: TGCAGTGCTAGTTTTGGTGGGGGTTACGAGCAGTACTTC. Its protein product is CSASFGGGYEQYF. J is TRBJ2-7 and V is TRBV20-1, with D possibly being TRBD1 or TRBD2 (5 bases each). The CDR3 contains 13 residues. Germline V gene data show CDR1 as DFQATT and CDR2 as SNEGSKA (reference sequence). Trimming took 3 bases from V and 4 from J, leaving 13 bases between them.

The chain has TRBV6-5 and TRBJ2-7; the match to TRBD1 covers 11 bases. After removal of 8 bases from V and 4 bases from J, the junction contained 4 bases not matched to a gene. Germline V gene sequence: CDR1 MNHEY, CDR2 SVGAGI. This CDR3 comprises 13 residues. CDR3 bases: TGTGCCAGCGGACAGGGGGCAGAGTACGAGCAGTACTTC. Its protein is CASGQGAEYEQYF.

The chain carries TRBV27 and TRBJ2-2; D is possibly TRBD1 (6 bases). Germline V gene lookup returns CDR1 MNHEY and CDR2 SMNVEV (reference sequence). V lost 7 bases and J 4 bases, leaving 13 bases between the germline ends. The CDR3 spans 14 residues. The CDR3 DNA reads as TGTGCCAGCACCTCGGGACATCCCACCGGGGAGCTGTTTTTT. It codes for CASTSGHPTGELFF.

The genes are TRBV6-4 and TRBJ1-1; the D is unclear. The CDR3 contains 13 residues. The germline gives CDR1 MRHNA, CDR2 SNTAGT. V dropped 4 bases and J dropped 2 bases, with 8 bases sitting between them. The CDR3 is CASSASLNTEAFF. The CDR3 DNA sequence: TGTGCCAGCAGTGCCAGCTTAAACACTGAAGCTTTCTTT.

CDR3 coding DNA: TGTGCCAGCAGCTCGAAGCCCGACAGGGTGGATGGCTACACCTTC. Translation: CASSSKPDRVDGYTF. J is TRBJ1-2 and V is TRBV7-8; TRBD1 matches at 7 bases. Unmatched junction bases numbered 11, after V lost 4 bases and J lost 6 bases. Germline-derived CDR1 and CDR2 are SGHVS and FQNEAQ. The CDR3 spans 15 residues.

This chain links TRBV28 with TRBJ1-1; TRBD1 aligns across 10 bases. After removal of 3 bases from V and 10 bases from J, the junction contained 5 bases not matched to a gene. This CDR3 is 13 amino acids long. Germline assignment: CDR1 MDHEN and CDR2 SYDVKM. The chain's CDR3 is CASSFQRDRGAFF. The CDR3 coding sequence is TGTGCCAGCAGTTTCCAGAGGGACAGGGGAGCTTTCTTT.

The chain combines TRBV7-9 with TRBJ2-3; 8 nucleotides align to TRBD2. The CDR3 loop spans 15 amino acids. V lost 3 bases and J lost 4; bases outside the gene matches: 6. CDR1 is SEHNR and CDR2 is FQNEAQ in the germline V gene (reference sequence). The CDR3 is CASSFASGSADTQYF. DNA for the CDR3: TGTGCCAGCAGCTTTGCGAGCGGGAGTGCAGATACGCAGTATTTT.

V gene TRBV30 combines with J gene TRBJ2-2, with D perhaps matching TRBD2 (5 bases). The germline V gene has CDR1 GTSNPN and CDR2 SVGIG (reference sequence). The CDR3 runs to 16 residues. Between the trimmed V and J ends, which lost 2 bases and 2 bases, there was a span of 15 bases. The CDR3 coding sequence is TGTGCCTGGAGTAGGAATTCCGCGGGCAACACCGGGGAGCTGTTTTTT. As protein: CAWSRNSAGNTGELFF.

The V call is TRBV2, the J call TRBJ1-6; possibly TRBD1 for D (6 bases). The germline gives CDR1 SNHLY, CDR2 FYNNEI. The CDR3 consists of 17 residues. Trimming took off 2 bases at V and 9 bases at J, with 20 bases between the two ends. CDR3 sequence reads: CASSESQGIFGISPLHF. In nucleotides, the CDR3 is TGTGCCAGCAGTGAATCACAGGGCATATTTGGGATTTCACCCCTCCACTTT. The full variable domain, with the rest looked up from reference TRBV2 and TRBJ1-6, is EPEVTQTPSHQVTQMGQEVILRCVPISNHLYFYWYRQILGQKVEFLVSFYNNEISEKSEIFDDQFSVERPDGSNFTLKIRSTKLEDSAMYFCASSESQGIFGISPLHFGNGTRLTVT.

The chain employs TRBV15 and TRBJ2-3; the match to TRBD1 covers 10 bases. V lost 5 bases to trimming and J lost 5 bases; unmatched junction nucleotides: 10. The CDR3 contains 16 residues. Germline V CDR1 and CDR2: LNHNV, YYDKDF (reference sequence). CDR3 region: CATSRRTGGERDTQYF. The CDR3 nucleotides are TGTGCCACCAGCCGCCGGACAGGGGGGGAGAGAGATACGCAGTATTTT.

The chain links TRBV28 to TRBJ1-2; TRBD1 is a possible D gene (6 bases). V lost 6 bases to trimming and J lost 4 bases, with 12 bases between them. CDR1 and CDR2 (germline): MDHEN, SYDVKM. The CDR3 length is 13 residues. The CDR3 is CASSTNRAYGYTF. The CDR3 DNA reads as TGTGCCAGCAGCACAAACAGGGCCTATGGCTACACCTTC.

The rearrangement links TRBV6-5 to TRBJ1-1, with D possibly TRBD1 on 5 matching bases. This CDR3 has 13 residues. Trimming removed 8 bases from V and 8 bases from J, with 18 bases in between. Germline V gives CDR1 MNHEY, CDR2 SVGAGI. The CDR3 bases are TGTGCCAGCCAAGGAGAGGGGAGAACAGAAGCTTTCTTT. Protein product: CASQGEGRTEAFF.

The chain carries TRBV2 and TRBJ1-1; the D is unclear. This CDR3 comprises 12 residues. V shed 11 bases and J shed 1 base, with 11 bases lying between them. Germline V gives CDR1 SNHLY, CDR2 FYNNEI. The CDR3 sequence is CAGKTENTEAFF. The CDR3, as DNA: TGTGCCGGAAAAACAGAGAACACTGAAGCTTTCTTT.